The present T cell receptor beta chain was sequenced within a study of T cell repertoires in cytomegalovirus infection. Across the study: CMV epitopes in the study were HLA-C-restricted (recently identified) and HLA-B-restricted (well studied). A matching HLA type, together with CMV infection, was signaled by public TCR beta signatures.

This clonotype was picked up many times. Its antigen is currently unknown. Study results and caveats: Cumulative public TCR beta family frequency identified CMV carriers with the relevant HLA. It was HLA-C-restricted CMV-specific TCR beta clonotypes that dominated the response ex vivo.

MiXCR was run by TCRdb on the reads, yielding one entry per CDR3 protein. This table has 400,000 to 600,000 distinct CDR3 sequences, under 55% appearing once. The sequence came from a human donor in good health (CMV status not recorded). Some clones in this sample may be carry-over from other donors' samples. The starting material was cultured PBMCs, obtained from culture after CMV antigen stimulation.

CDR3 protein: CASSRDHSETQYF. CDR3 DNA sequence: TGTGCCAGCAGTCGGGACCACTCGGAGACCCAGTACTTC. The V and J genes are TRBV7-2 and TRBJ2-5; D is possibly TRBD1 or TRBD2 (5 bases each). V was trimmed by 6 bases and J by 5 bases, leaving 13 bases between them. CDR1 is SGHTA and CDR2 is FQGNSA in the germline V gene. The CDR3 totals 13 residues.